The TCR beta chain described here comes from a study of T cells in Graves' hyperthyroidism and ophthalmopathy. Authors of the study amplified TCR beta CDR3 regions from RNA transcripts. In the first-round RT-PCR of the TCR CDR3, the HTBI primer set was used. MiXCR, run by TCRdb on the multiplex PCR reads, gives a single entry per CDR3 protein. The table shows some 500,000 distinct CDR3 sequences, with approximately 14% occurring only once. There are many counts of this clonotype. Stable Graves' hyperthyroidism denoted no ophthalmopathy progression over 18 months. Hyperthyroidism, newly diagnosed and lasting under 2 months, affected patients aged 18 to 65. The CDR3 has 15 amino acids. V was shortened by 3 bases and J by 5 bases, with 14 bases between the two germline ends.

The receptor comes from a woman between 18 and 29 years old with Graves' hyperthyroidism. Sequencing input: blood. V usage is TRBV12-3 or TRBV12-4 and J usage is TRBJ2-1; the D gene is possibly TRBD2 (6 bases). CDR3 bases: TGTGCCAGCAGTTTCGTTCCGACTAGAGACAATGAGCAGTTCTTC. This translates into CASSFVPTRDNEQFF.